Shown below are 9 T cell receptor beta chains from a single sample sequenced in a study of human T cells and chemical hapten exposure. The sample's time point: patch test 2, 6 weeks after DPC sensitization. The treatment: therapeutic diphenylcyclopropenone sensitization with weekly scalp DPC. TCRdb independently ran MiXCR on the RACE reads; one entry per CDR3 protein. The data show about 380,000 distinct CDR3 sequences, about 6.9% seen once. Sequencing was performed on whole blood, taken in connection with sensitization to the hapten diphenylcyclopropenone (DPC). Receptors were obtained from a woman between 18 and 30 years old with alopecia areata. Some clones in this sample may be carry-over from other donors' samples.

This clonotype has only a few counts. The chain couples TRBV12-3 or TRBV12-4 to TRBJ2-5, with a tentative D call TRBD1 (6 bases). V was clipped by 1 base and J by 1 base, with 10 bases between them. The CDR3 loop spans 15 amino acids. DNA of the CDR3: TGTGCCAGCAGTTTAGGGGGGACAACCCAAGAGACCCAGTACTTC. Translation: CASSLGGTTQETQYF.

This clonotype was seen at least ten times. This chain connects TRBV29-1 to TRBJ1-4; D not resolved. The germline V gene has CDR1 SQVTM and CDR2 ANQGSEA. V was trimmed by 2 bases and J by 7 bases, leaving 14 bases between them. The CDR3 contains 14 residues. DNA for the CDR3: TGCAGCGTTGAACCTGTCCAAACTCCTGAAAAACTGTTTTTT. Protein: CSVEPVQTPEKLFF. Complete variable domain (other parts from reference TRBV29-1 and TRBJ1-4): SAVISQKPSRDICQRGTSLTIQCQVDSQVTMMFWYRQQPGQSLTLIATANQGSEATYESGFVIDKFPISRPNLTFSTLTVSNMSPEDSSIYLCSVEPVQTPEKLFFGSGTQLSVL.

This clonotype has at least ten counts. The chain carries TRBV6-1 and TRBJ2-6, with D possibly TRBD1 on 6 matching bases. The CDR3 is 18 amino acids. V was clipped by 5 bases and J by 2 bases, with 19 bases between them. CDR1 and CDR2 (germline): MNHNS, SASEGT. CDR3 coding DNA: TGTGCCAGCAGTCCACTTTCCCCAGGGGCAACTGGGGCCAACGTCCTGACTTTC. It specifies CASSPLSPGATGANVLTF.

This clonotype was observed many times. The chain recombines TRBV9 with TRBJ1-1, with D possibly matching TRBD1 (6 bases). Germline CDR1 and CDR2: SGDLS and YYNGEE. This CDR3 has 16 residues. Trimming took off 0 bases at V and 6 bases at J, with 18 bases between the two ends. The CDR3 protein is CASSVEGAPRGAEAFF. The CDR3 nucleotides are TGTGCCAGCAGCGTAGAAGGGGCTCCTAGGGGGGCTGAAGCTTTCTTT. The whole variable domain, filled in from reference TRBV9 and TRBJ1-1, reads DSGVTQTPKHLITATGQRVTLRCSPRSGDLSVYWYQQSLDQGLQFLIQYYNGEERAKGNILERFSAQQFPDLHSELNLSSLELGDSALYFCASSVEGAPRGAEAFFGQGTRLTVV.

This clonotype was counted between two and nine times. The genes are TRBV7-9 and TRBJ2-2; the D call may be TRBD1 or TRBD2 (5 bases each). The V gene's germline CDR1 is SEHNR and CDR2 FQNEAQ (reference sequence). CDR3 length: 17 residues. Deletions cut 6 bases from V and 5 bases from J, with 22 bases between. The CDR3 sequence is CASRLSPGRKKTGELFF. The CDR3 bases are TGTGCCAGCAGACTATCACCGGGACGGAAGAAGACCGGGGAGCTGTTTTTT.

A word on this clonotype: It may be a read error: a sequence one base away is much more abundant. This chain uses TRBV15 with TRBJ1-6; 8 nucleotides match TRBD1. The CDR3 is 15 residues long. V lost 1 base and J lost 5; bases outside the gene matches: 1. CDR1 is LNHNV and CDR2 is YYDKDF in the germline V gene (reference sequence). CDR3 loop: CATSRVGQDNSPLHF. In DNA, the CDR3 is TGTGCCACCAGCAGAGTGGGACAGGATAATTCACCCCTCCACTTT.

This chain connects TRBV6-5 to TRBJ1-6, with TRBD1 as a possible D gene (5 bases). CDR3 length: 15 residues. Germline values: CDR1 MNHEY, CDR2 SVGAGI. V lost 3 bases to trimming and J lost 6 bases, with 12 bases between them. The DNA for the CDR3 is TGTGCCAGCAGTTATTCAGGGTTTGGTAATTCACCCCTCCACTTT. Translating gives CASSYSGFGNSPLHF.

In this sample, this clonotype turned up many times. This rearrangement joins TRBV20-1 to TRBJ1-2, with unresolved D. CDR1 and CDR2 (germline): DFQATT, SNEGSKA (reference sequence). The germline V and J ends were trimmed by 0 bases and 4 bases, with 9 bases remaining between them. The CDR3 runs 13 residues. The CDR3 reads CSARDARSYGYTF. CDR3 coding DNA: TGCAGTGCTAGAGATGCTAGGAGCTATGGCTACACCTTC.

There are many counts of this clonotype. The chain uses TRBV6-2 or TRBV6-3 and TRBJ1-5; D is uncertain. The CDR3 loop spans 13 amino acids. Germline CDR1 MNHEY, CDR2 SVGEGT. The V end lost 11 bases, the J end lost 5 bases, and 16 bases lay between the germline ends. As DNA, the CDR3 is TGTGCCGGTTCCCTTGGAGGGTATCAGCCCCAGCATTTT. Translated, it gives CAGSLGGYQPQHF.